What follows are 14 T cell receptor beta chains derived from one specimen sequenced in a study of T cells in Graves' hyperthyroidism and ophthalmopathy. The TCR beta CDR3 regions underwent amplification using RNA transcripts as the source. Carried out on the TCR CDR3, a first-round RT-PCR used the HTBI primer set. TCRdb re-analysed the multiplex PCR reads in MiXCR, keeping a single row per CDR3 protein. The data contain around 350,000 distinct CDR3 sequences, about a sixth of them singletons. Sequenced material: blood. The receptors come from a woman aged 25 to 45 with Graves' hyperthyroidism that later progressed to Graves' ophthalmopathy.

The V gene is TRBV20-1, the J gene TRBJ2-7; D is undetermined. There are 16 residues in the CDR3. Germline CDR1 reads DFQATT; CDR2 reads SNEGSKA (reference sequence). The V gene lost 0 bases and the J gene lost 3 bases, with 18 bases spanning the gap. The CDR3 DNA is TGCAGTGCTAGAGATGGTGCGAACCGTCCGCTCTACGAGCAGTACTTC. Its translation is CSARDGANRPLYEQYF.

This clonotype has at least ten counts. V and J are TRBV4-1 and TRBJ2-3; D tentatively reads TRBD1 or TRBD2 (5 bases each). The CDR3 has 15 residues. Trimming removed 4 bases at V and 2 bases at J, with 13 bases between. The V gene's germline CDR1 is MGHRA and CDR2 YSYEKL. CDR3 amino acids: CASSPGPYNTDTQYF. CDR3 in DNA: TGCGCCAGCAGCCCGGGACCGTATAACACAGATACGCAGTATTTT.

This clonotype showed up many times. The chain employs TRBV11-2 and TRBJ2-3; 14 bases are shared with TRBD2. Trimming cost V 4 bases and J 2 bases; bases outside gene matches: 11. The CDR3 is 19 amino acids. The germline CDR1 and CDR2 sequences are SGHAT and FQNNGV. The CDR3 DNA is TGTGCCAGCAGCTCCCGACTAGCGGGAGGGCCTGAACACACAGATACGCAGTATTTT. Amino acid sequence: CASSSRLAGGPEHTDTQYF.

Many counts were recorded for this clonotype. The chain recombines TRBV24-1 with TRBJ2-2, with TRBD2 identical over 14 bases. V lost 5 bases, J lost 0 bases, and 10 bases stayed unmatched. The germline V gene has CDR1 KGHDR and CDR2 SFDVKD. The CDR3 runs 20 residues. CDR3 sequence (DNA): TGTGCCACCAGTGGTGCGCCCGGACTAGCGGGAGGACCGAACACCGGGGAGCTGTTTTTT. This sequence encodes CATSGAPGLAGGPNTGELFF.

This clonotype was seen at least ten times. The chain employs TRBV3-1 and TRBJ2-3; D is uncertain. CDR1 and CDR2 (germline): LGHDT, YNNKEL (reference sequence). V gave up 5 bases and J gave up 3 bases, with 3 bases separating them. There are 11 residues in the CDR3. The CDR3 loop is CASSNTDTQYF. CDR3 coding DNA: TGTGCCAGCAGCAATACAGATACGCAGTATTTT.

Only a few counts were recorded for this clonotype. V gene TRBV10-2 combines with J gene TRBJ2-3; 8 nucleotides match TRBD2. Germline lookup yields CDR1 WSHSY and CDR2 SAAADI. The J segment lost 2 bases and the V segment lost 4 bases, leaving 2 bases of the junction unmatched. There are 14 residues in the CDR3. The CDR3 reads CASSGGGITDTQYF. CDR3 in DNA: TGCGCCAGCAGTGGCGGGGGGATCACAGATACGCAGTATTTT.

The chain links TRBV28 to TRBJ1-6, with 12 bases lining up with TRBD1. There are 18 residues in the CDR3. Looked up from germline, CDR1 is MDHEN and CDR2 is SYDVKM. J was trimmed by 3 bases and V by 6 bases; bases with no gene match: 9. The CDR3, as DNA: TGTGCCAGCAGAGTCCGGGACAGGGGGCTTGACTATAATTCACCCCTCCACTTT. Residues: CASRVRDRGLDYNSPLHF.

Concerning this clonotype itself: A much larger clone is a single base away; this may be a read error. The rearrangement joins TRBV19 to TRBJ2-1; 12 bases fit TRBD2. CDR1 is LNHDA and CDR2 is SQIVND in the germline V gene (reference sequence). The CDR3 spans 16 residues. CDR3 DNA sequence: TGTGCCAGTAGTCTGAGACTAGCGGGAGTTTACAATGAGCAGCTCTTC. Its protein is CASSLRLAGVYNEQLF.

As regards this clonotype: Since a much larger clone is just one base distant, this may be a read error. CDR3 nucleotides: TGCAGTGCTGAGGGACAGGGGGCAGCATACGAGCAGTACTTC. Its protein is CSAEGQGAAYEQYF. This sequence joins TRBV20-1 and TRBJ2-7; TRBD1 matches at 12 bases. With 5 bases clipped from V and 4 bases from J, the junction kept 6 bases outside the gene matches. CDR3 length: 14 residues. Per germline, CDR1 DFQATT and CDR2 SNEGSKA (reference sequence).

V is TRBV6-1 and J is TRBJ1-2, with a weak D call TRBD1 (5 bases). The CDR3 covers 13 residues. The V and J ends lost 0 bases and 8 bases respectively, with 10 bases between them. The germline CDR1 and CDR2 sequences are MNHNS and SASEGT. The CDR3 reads CASSEARDGGYTF. The CDR3 DNA is TGTGCCAGCAGTGAAGCAAGGGACGGGGGCTACACCTTC.

Points on this clonotype: Mismatch with germline at one junction end may stem from a read error. This rearrangement joins TRBV19 to TRBJ2-7, with 9 bases matching TRBD1. Looked up from germline, CDR1 is LNHDA and CDR2 is SQIVND (reference sequence). This CDR3 contains 15 residues. CDR3 bases: TGTCCCAGTAGTGAAGGGACAGGGCTGATCTACGAGCAGTACTTC. This sequence encodes CPSSEGTGLIYEQYF.

This chain uses TRBV7-8 with TRBJ2-1; 11 nucleotides match TRBD2. The germline CDR1 and CDR2 sequences are SGHVS and FQNEAQ. J was trimmed by 4 bases and V by 4 bases; bases with no gene match: 12. The CDR3 length is 18 residues. The CDR3 DNA sequence: TGTGCCAGCAGCTCCCGGGCCACTAGCGGGGGCGATTACAATGAGCAGTTCTTC. It codes for CASSSRATSGGDYNEQFF.

This clonotype was observed at least ten times. The chain is built from TRBV11-2 and TRBJ2-1; 10 positions agree with TRBD2. V dropped 0 bases and J dropped 0; count of bases not matched to a gene: 11. This CDR3 is built from 20 residues. The germline V gene has CDR1 SGHAT and CDR2 FQNNGV. DNA of the CDR3: TGTGCCAGCAGCTTAGATAGTCCTCTAGCGGGGGTGAGCTCCTACAATGAGCAGTTCTTC. Protein product: CASSLDSPLAGVSSYNEQFF.

The chain recombines TRBV6-1 with TRBJ2-3; a possible D gene is TRBD1 (6 bases). V gave up 8 bases and J gave up 0 bases, with 21 bases separating them. This CDR3 spans 17 amino acids. Per germline, CDR1 MNHNS and CDR2 SASEGT. The CDR3: CASSGTQSLISTDTQYF. The CDR3 bases are TGTGCCAGCTCCGGGACACAATCTTTGATTAGCACAGATACGCAGTATTTT.